Included here is one T cell receptor (beta chain) sequence, with context. This clone is a singleton in its sample. This clone's antigen is unknown. No base quality information exists; no much larger clone differs at one position. Including the terminal cysteine and phenylalanine, the CDR3 comprises 11 residues. The read is trimmed to its CDR3 DNA, 33 bases read in frame from base 1. At the junction V is shortened by 7 bases and J by 4 bases, with 6 bases in between. Per the germline V gene, KGHDR is the CDR1 and SFDVKD is the CDR2. This sample stems from a study of blood T cell repertoires in COVID-19 (TCRdb year 2020). With regard to the full study: Samples covering the acute and convalescent phases of COVID-19 were provided by collaborators in the United States, Italy and Spain. The material from the prospective study consisted of cDNA or gDNA derived from T cells, B-cell-depleted T cells, or PBMCs. A freely available public database, intended as a resource for researchers studying the immune response to SARS-CoV-2, is where the repertoires were released. The dataset comprised deeply sampled blood TCRbeta repertoires from subjects exposed to, actively infected with, or recovered from COVID-19. The sample metadata nearly always contained a de-identified subject ID, COVID-19 status, age in years and sex. Where available, HLA class I and class II types were taken from metadata supplied by the sample provider and were not determined by assay-based typing. Samples came from the ongoing ImmuneRACE study (first 160 participants) plus 1,254 subjects from 6 global collaborators.

Collaborating institutions collected whole blood in K2EDTA tubes following their own protocols. Collaborator samples were shipped for TCRbeta analysis as frozen whole blood, isolated PBMCs, or DNA extracted from either sample type. TCRbeta CDR3 regions were amplified from genomic DNA using the immunoSEQ Assay, a bias-controlled multiplex PCR. The study's own analysis went as follows. Nucleated cell counts per sample were estimated from amplification of reference gene primers within the assay. To quantify the absolute abundance of each unique TCRbeta CDR3 rearrangement, sequence reads were collapsed and filtered. For each sample, productive Simpson clonality was calculated by taking the square root of Simpson's diversity index across productive rearrangements. The clones in this table, taken by TCRdb from immuneACCESS, are in-frame only. Not every clone is retained; where verified, under half of the shortfall comes from an unresolved V gene, and the cause of the rest is unknown. Clone size and the V and J calls come from that table; the DNA yielded D and trimming. This sample gives around 260,000 clones in total; approximately 87% of them show up just once. The ten biggest clones cover approximately 2.2% of the sample.

General study outcomes and caveats: How much clinical and demographic metadata was included differed by source and by participant, and the metadata was provided uncurated.

The source is a woman aged 45-60 years with acute or convalescent COVID-19. Sequenced input: peripheral blood. The V and J segments used are TRBV24-1 and TRBJ1-1; there is no confident call for the D gene. CDR3 sequence: CATSRGTEAFF. The bases are TGTGCCACCAGCCGGGGCACTGAAGCTTTCTTT.